In this sample, the clone carrying this T cell receptor (beta chain) turned up many times. The antigen is undetermined. These data come from a study of cytomegalovirus exposure and HLA in healthy donors. General study findings and limits: Differences between HLA loci emerged in a later analysis of TCR association rates, with DRB1 most and HLA-C fewest. The study carried out a later analysis of TCR beta sequences. It associated around 17,000 of them with specific HLA alleles at a false discovery rate of 0.05.

The study ran its PCR with 60 Vbeta and 13 Jbeta primers. Per the authors' pipeline: An analysis performed later counted roughly 80 million unique TCR beta chains (roughly 11 million of them shared). Profiled with immunoSEQ multiplex PCR; TCRdb holds only in-frame clones, not every one. V and J calls and clone size are as listed in that table; D and trimming were resolved from the DNA. The sample lists roughly 190,000 clones; roughly 80% were seen once. The CDR3 covers 16 residues. CDR1 ENHRY and CDR2 SYGVKD come from the germline V gene. Trimming removed 6 bases from V and 5 bases from J; junction bases left unmatched: 14.

This sequence joins TRBV10-3 and TRBJ2-7; 9 positions agree with TRBD1. The sequence was collected from a female donor in good health and CMV-seronegative. Sequenced input: PBMCs. CDR3 region: CAIRYGQGTLSDEQYF. DNA for the CDR3: TGTGCCATCAGATACGGACAGGGGACTCTCTCGGACGAGCAGTACTTC.